This passage covers 32 T cell receptor beta chains from one sample sequenced in a study of blood T cells in healthy people across ages. Alongside a J-beta primer mix, a sample-barcoded 5' primer served in a second PCR lasting roughly 6 to 11 cycles. Each CDR3 protein is one row after TCRdb ran MiXCR on the 5' RACE reads. The sample records 1 million or so distinct CDR3 sequences, around 45% being singletons. What was sequenced was blood. The receptors were sampled from a woman aged 55-69 years in good health.

V is TRBV29-1 and J is TRBJ1-2; D gene ambiguous. Trimming stripped 6 bases from V and 8 bases from J, with 16 bases between. Germline lookup yields CDR1 SQVTM and CDR2 ANQGSEA. This CDR3 comprises 12 residues. DNA for the CDR3: TGCAGCGTGGACTCGGGATCTAAGGGCTACACCTTC. Translated, it gives CSVDSGSKGYTF.

This clonotype appeared many times. V gene TRBV20-1 combines with J gene TRBJ2-1; D is possibly TRBD2 (5 bases). The ends were cut back, 3 bases at V and 12 bases at J, with 24 bases in the middle. CDR3 length equals 15 residues. Germline CDR1 DFQATT, CDR2 SNEGSKA (reference sequence). CDR3 sequence (DNA): TGCAGTGCTAGGAGGACCGGGATCTCCCAGCAAAGGCAGTTCTTC. This gives the protein CSARRTGISQQRQFF.

V is TRBV5-6 and J is TRBJ2-6; TRBD2 matches 12 bases. The CDR3 totals 20 residues. V dropped 3 bases and J dropped 0; count of bases not matched to a gene: 10. Germline-derived CDR1 and CDR2 are SGHDT and YYEEEE. The CDR3 DNA sequence: TGTGCCAGCAGCTCAGGACTAGCGGGGCAGATACACTCTGGGGCCAACGTCCTGACTTTC. Amino acids: CASSSGLAGQIHSGANVLTF.

DNA for the CDR3: TGTGCCAGCTCTTCCCGTTCCCGGGAGGATTACAATGAGCAGTACTTC. The encoded protein is CASSSRSREDYNEQYF. The chain joins TRBV4-2 to TRBJ2-1; TRBD2 agrees at 7 bases. The assigned J gene may be wrong: the sequence end matches TRBJ2-7 better. The CDR3 covers 16 residues. Germline CDR1 LGHNA, CDR2 YNFKEQ.

The DNA of the CDR3 is TGTGCCAGCAGTGGAGTGACTAGCGGGCTAGAGCAGTACTTC. It encodes CASSGVTSGLEQYF. The chain combines TRBV12-3 or TRBV12-4 with TRBJ2-7; 10 bases align to TRBD2. V shed 5 bases and J 7 bases; nucleotides not matched to a gene: 8. The CDR3 is made up of 14 amino acids.

The rearrangement joins TRBV25-1 to TRBJ2-5; TRBD2 might be the D (6 bases). V was clipped by 5 bases and J by 1 base, with 11 bases between them. The CDR3 totals 14 residues. Germline loops: CDR1 MGHDK, CDR2 SYGVNS. The CDR3 sequence is CASSSAGSQETQYF. CDR3 nucleotide sequence: TGTGCCAGCAGTTCCGCGGGGTCCCAAGAGACCCAGTACTTC.

The chain recombines TRBV6-6 with TRBJ2-7; no clear D. V gave up 2 bases and J gave up 0 bases, with 11 bases separating them. Per the germline V gene, CDR1 is MNHNY and CDR2 is SVGAGI (reference sequence). This CDR3 is 15 amino acids long. This CDR3 reads CASSYVGWSSYEQYF. For the CDR3, the DNA is TGTGCCAGCAGTTACGTCGGATGGAGCTCCTACGAGCAGTACTTC.

This clonotype was observed a handful of times. CDR3 in DNA: TGCGCCAGCAGCGCGACAGGGGAAACGTACAATGAGCAGTTCTTC. Translating it yields CASSATGETYNEQFF. The rearrangement uses TRBV5-1 and TRBJ2-1, with TRBD1 matching over 8 bases. V trimming: 4 bases; J trimming: 4 bases; junction bases outside the gene matches: 7. CDR3 size: 15 residues. Germline V gene data show CDR1 as SGHRS and CDR2 as YFSETQ.

With regard to this clonotype: A much bigger clone sits one base away, suggesting this may be a read error. The chain joins TRBV20-1 to TRBJ2-7; D is undetermined. V lost 1 base, J lost 3 bases, and 4 bases lay in between. The germline V gene encodes CDR1 DFQATT and CDR2 SNEGSKA (reference sequence). The CDR3 spans 11 residues. CDR3 nucleotides: TGCAGTGCTAGAGGAGACTACGAGCAGTACTTC. The encoded protein is CSARGDYEQYF.

The chain couples TRBV4-1 to TRBJ2-5, with D perhaps TRBD1 or TRBD2 (5 bases each). Germline CDR1 MGHRA, CDR2 YSYEKL. V was pared by 5 bases and J by 11 bases, with 21 bases between. CDR3 size: 14 residues. Here the CDR3 reads CASSAPGTGQPQYF. The CDR3 nucleotides are TGCGCCAGCAGCGCCCCCGGGACGGGCCAGCCTCAGTACTTC.

At least ten counts were recorded for this clonotype. The V and J genes are TRBV29-1 and TRBJ2-7; 9 nucleotides align to TRBD2. Trimming removed 6 bases from V and 4 bases from J; junction bases left unmatched: 10. Germline CDR1 is SQVTM and CDR2 is ANQGSEA. The CDR3 consists of 14 residues. CDR3 region: CSVKVSGSRYEQYF. The CDR3 DNA reads TGCAGCGTGAAGGTTAGCGGGAGTCGGTACGAGCAGTACTTC.

The chain employs TRBV7-8 and TRBJ2-3; 8 positions agree with TRBD2. The germline V gene encodes CDR1 SGHVS and CDR2 FQNEAQ. This CDR3 has 15 residues. The J segment lost 4 bases and the V segment lost 4 bases, leaving 7 bases of the junction unmatched. The CDR3 protein is CASSSGTRVPDTQYF. CDR3 DNA: TGTGCCAGCAGCTCCGGGACTAGGGTCCCAGATACGCAGTATTTT.

The rearrangement uses TRBV5-1 and TRBJ2-5; 7 nucleotides line up with TRBD1. V lost 2 bases to trimming and J lost 11 bases; unmatched junction nucleotides: 9. This CDR3 is built from 13 residues. Germline CDR1 is SGHRS and CDR2 is YFSETQ. In nucleotides, the CDR3 is TGCGCCAGCAGCTTACAGACAGGGTGGGAGCAGTACTTC. Translated, it gives CASSLQTGWEQYF.

Points on this clonotype: Since a much larger clone is just one base distant, this may be a read error. The chain uses TRBV28 and TRBJ1-2, with 9 bases aligning to TRBD1. The CDR3 covers 14 residues. J was trimmed by 4 bases and V by 7 bases; bases with no gene match: 7. CDR1 is MDHEN and CDR2 is SYDVKM in the germline V gene. The DNA of the CDR3 is TGTGCCAGCAACGGACAGGGGATTGCCTATGGCTACACCTTC. It translates to CASNGQGIAYGYTF.

This clonotype has only one observation. The V and J genes are TRBV29-1 and TRBJ2-7; TRBD2 matches 7 bases. V shed 3 bases and J 1 base; nucleotides not matched to a gene: 15. CDR3 length equals 17 residues. Germline V gene sequence: CDR1 SQVTM, CDR2 ANQGSEA. The CDR3 DNA sequence: TGCAGCGTTGAGAAGGGTCGGCCTAGCGGAACATCCTACGAGCAGTACTTC. Translated, it gives CSVEKGRPSGTSYEQYF.

This clonotype was seen a handful of times. The rearrangement uses TRBV11-2 and TRBJ2-7; D ambiguous. This CDR3 contains 13 residues. The germline gives CDR1 SGHAT, CDR2 FQNNGV. V was shortened by 1 base and J by 9 bases, with 13 bases between the two germline ends. Here the CDR3 reads CASSLAPDFGQYF. CDR3 nucleotide sequence: TGTGCCAGCAGCTTAGCCCCGGATTTCGGGCAGTACTTC.

This clonotype showed up just a few times. V gene TRBV12-3 or TRBV12-4 combines with J gene TRBJ1-2, with no clear D. Trimming took off 6 bases at V and 6 bases at J, with 14 bases between the two ends. The CDR3 totals 13 residues. The CDR3 DNA reads as TGTGCCAGCAGCCTACGGATTGACCATGGCTACACCTTC. Its translation: CASSLRIDHGYTF.

The chain couples TRBV2 to TRBJ2-1; D is perhaps TRBD1 or TRBD2 (5 bases each). The CDR3 spans 16 residues. Trimming removed 7 bases from V and 7 bases from J, with 23 bases in between. Germline V CDR1 and CDR2: SNHLY, FYNNEI. Here the CDR3 DNA reads TGTGCCAGCACGCCTCCTGGGGGTGGGGGAACTAATGAGCAGTTCTTC. Its protein product is CASTPPGGGGTNEQFF.

This chain connects TRBV6-5 to TRBJ2-7; 12 nucleotides line up with TRBD2. CDR3 length: 15 amino acids. V trimming: 7 bases; J trimming: 7 bases; junction bases outside the gene matches: 11. The germline V gene has CDR1 MNHEY and CDR2 SVGAGI. Here the CDR3 reads CASTGGLAGYNEQYF. In nucleotides, the CDR3 is TGTGCCAGCACCGGGGGACTAGCGGGTTACAATGAGCAGTACTTC.

This clonotype was detected many times. V gene TRBV10-3 combines with J gene TRBJ2-7; 7 bases line up with TRBD2. Germline lookup yields CDR1 ENHRY and CDR2 SYGVKD. This CDR3 has 14 residues. J was trimmed by 2 bases and V by 2 bases; bases with no gene match: 3. The CDR3 DNA is TGTGCCATCAGTGAGACTAGCGCCACCTACGAGCAGTACTTC. It encodes CAISETSATYEQYF.

The genes are TRBV20-1 and TRBJ2-5; 13 bases align to TRBD2. CDR3 length equals 16 residues. Trimming removed 3 bases from V and 4 bases from J; junction bases left unmatched: 8. Germline V CDR1 and CDR2: DFQATT, SNEGSKA (reference sequence). CDR3 in amino acids: CSASGLAGEVGETQYF. CDR3 nucleotides: TGCAGTGCTAGTGGACTAGCGGGAGAAGTGGGAGAGACCCAGTACTTC.

This clonotype appeared a few times. The V and J genes are TRBV20-1 and TRBJ2-1, with D maybe TRBD2 (5 bases). The CDR3 covers 14 residues. CDR1 and CDR2 from the germline V gene are DFQATT and SNEGSKA (reference sequence). Trimming shortened V by 0 bases and J by 8 bases, and 14 bases separated the two germline ends. Here the CDR3 reads CSARDAGQPDEQFF. Here the CDR3 DNA reads TGCAGTGCTAGAGACGCGGGTCAACCGGATGAGCAGTTCTTC.

About this clonotype: The germline gene is not matched at one end of the junction; a read error may be the cause. The chain recombines TRBV5-1 with TRBJ2-3; 8 nucleotides match TRBD1. The CDR3 totals 15 residues. CDR1 SGHRS and CDR2 YFSETQ come from the germline V gene. CDR3 nucleotides: TGCGCCAGCAGCTGGGGACAGGCCTTCACAGATGCGCAGTATTTT. It codes for CASSWGQAFTDAQYF.

This clonotype has more than one count but fewer than ten. The chain uses TRBV7-3 and TRBJ2-1; 9 nucleotides line up with TRBD2. The junction had 2 bases not matched to a gene; V was cut back by 2 bases and J by 0 bases. There are 16 residues in the CDR3. Germline V gene lookup returns CDR1 SGHTA and CDR2 FQGTGA. The CDR3 region is CASSLPSGTSYNEQFF. The DNA of the CDR3 is TGTGCCAGCAGCTTACCTAGCGGGACCTCCTACAATGAGCAGTTCTTC.

The genes are TRBV21-1 and TRBJ2-3; the table's D call, TRBD1, has no DNA check behind it. TRBV21-1 is labeled a pseudogene. The CDR3 length is 15 residues. CDR3 nucleotide sequence: TGTGCCAGCACCTCCACCGGGGGGGGCACAGATGCGCAGTATTTT. Amino acids: CASTSTGGGTDAQYF.

This clonotype was observed a few times. This chain connects TRBV5-1 to TRBJ2-3; no firm D call. Between the trimmed V and J ends, which lost 7 bases and 0 bases, there was a span of 3 bases. There are 11 residues in the CDR3. Germline V gene sequence: CDR1 SGHRS, CDR2 YFSETQ. The CDR3 region has the DNA TGCGCCAGCCTTAGCACAGATACGCAGTATTTT. It yields the protein CASLSTDTQYF.

This clonotype was seen a few times. The chain couples TRBV5-1 to TRBJ2-5, with a tentative D call TRBD2 (6 bases). The V gene lost 4 bases and the J gene lost 11 bases, with 18 bases spanning the gap. CDR1 and CDR2 from the germline V gene are SGHRS and YFSETQ. The CDR3 runs 13 residues. The CDR3 DNA is TGCGCCAGCAGCCCCCCTGCCACGGGGGAGCAGTACTTC. Translated: CASSPPATGEQYF.

This clonotype was detected a few times. The V and J genes are TRBV5-1 and TRBJ2-1, with unresolved D. CDR1 is SGHRS, CDR2 YFSETQ, per germline. Trimming shortened V by 0 bases and J by 7 bases, and 11 bases separated the two germline ends. There are 14 residues in the CDR3. CDR3 amino acids: CASSLDWIKNEQFF. As DNA, the CDR3 is TGCGCCAGCAGCTTGGATTGGATCAAGAATGAGCAGTTCTTC.

The V call is TRBV21-1, the J call TRBJ2-6. TRBV21-1 is annotated as a pseudogene. The CDR3 covers 16 residues. DNA of the CDR3: TGTGCCAGCAGCACTTTGCAGGAACTTCGTGCCAACGTCCTGACTTTC. It translates to CASSTLQELRANVLTF.

This rearrangement joins TRBV27 to TRBJ2-2, with D perhaps TRBD2 (5 bases). Per the germline V gene, CDR1 is MNHEY and CDR2 is SMNVEV (reference sequence). The CDR3 covers 15 residues. The V and J ends lost 3 bases and 4 bases respectively, with 12 bases between them. The CDR3 sequence: CASSLGQAGTGELFF. DNA of the CDR3: TGTGCCAGCAGTTTGGGTCAGGCGGGCACCGGGGAGCTGTTTTTT.

A single count supports this clonotype. The chain recombines TRBV6-1 with TRBJ2-3; maybe TRBD2 (6 bases). CDR3 length equals 17 residues. V dropped 7 bases and J dropped 1 base, with 21 bases sitting between them. In germline, CDR1 is MNHNS, CDR2 SASEGT. CDR3 sequence reads: CASTPTGAERGTDTQYF. Here the CDR3 DNA reads TGTGCCAGCACGCCGACTGGGGCGGAGCGGGGCACAGATACGCAGTATTTT.

This clonotype was found a few times. The V and J genes are TRBV4-2 and TRBJ2-7; D gene uncertain. CDR3 length: 13 residues. Germline V gene lookup returns CDR1 LGHNA and CDR2 YNFKEQ. The V end was cut by 0 bases, the J end by 6 bases, with 9 bases between. The CDR3: CASSQEFTTEQYF. CDR3 nucleotide sequence: TGTGCCAGCAGCCAAGAGTTTACCACCGAGCAGTACTTC.